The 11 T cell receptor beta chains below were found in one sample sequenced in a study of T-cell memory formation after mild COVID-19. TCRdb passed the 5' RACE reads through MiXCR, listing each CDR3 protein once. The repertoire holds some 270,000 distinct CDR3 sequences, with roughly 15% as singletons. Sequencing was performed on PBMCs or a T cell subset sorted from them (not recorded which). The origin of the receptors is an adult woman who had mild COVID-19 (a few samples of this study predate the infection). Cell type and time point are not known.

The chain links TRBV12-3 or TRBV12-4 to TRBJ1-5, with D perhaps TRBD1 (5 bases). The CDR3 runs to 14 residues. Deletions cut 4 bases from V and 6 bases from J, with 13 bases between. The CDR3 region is CASSSSGGGQPQHF. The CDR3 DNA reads TGTGCCAGCAGTTCCTCAGGTGGGGGTCAGCCCCAGCATTTT.

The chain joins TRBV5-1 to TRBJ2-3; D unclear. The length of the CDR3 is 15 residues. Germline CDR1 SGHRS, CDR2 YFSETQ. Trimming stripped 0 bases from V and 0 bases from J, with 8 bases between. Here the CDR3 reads CASSLEGPSTDTQYF. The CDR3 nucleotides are TGCGCCAGCAGCTTGGAGGGCCCTAGCACAGATACGCAGTATTTT. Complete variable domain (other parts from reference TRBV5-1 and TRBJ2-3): KAGVTQTPRYLIKTRGQQVTLSCSPISGHRSVSWYQQTPGQGLQFLFEYFSETQRNKGNFPGRFSGRQFSNSRSEMNVSTLELGDSALYLCASSLEGPSTDTQYFGPGTRLTVL.

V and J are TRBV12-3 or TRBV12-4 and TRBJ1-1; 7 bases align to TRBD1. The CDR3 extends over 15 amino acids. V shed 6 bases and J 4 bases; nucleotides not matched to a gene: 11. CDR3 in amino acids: CASRRTQGSSTEAFF. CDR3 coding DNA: TGTGCCAGCAGACGAACACAGGGGTCCAGCACTGAAGCTTTCTTT.

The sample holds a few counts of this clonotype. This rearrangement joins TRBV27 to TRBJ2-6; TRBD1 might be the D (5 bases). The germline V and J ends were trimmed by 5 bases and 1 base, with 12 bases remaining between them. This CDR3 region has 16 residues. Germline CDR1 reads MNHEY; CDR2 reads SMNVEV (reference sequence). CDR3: CASSMGLVSGANVLTF. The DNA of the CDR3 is TGTGCCAGCAGTATGGGGCTAGTATCTGGGGCCAACGTCCTGACTTTC.

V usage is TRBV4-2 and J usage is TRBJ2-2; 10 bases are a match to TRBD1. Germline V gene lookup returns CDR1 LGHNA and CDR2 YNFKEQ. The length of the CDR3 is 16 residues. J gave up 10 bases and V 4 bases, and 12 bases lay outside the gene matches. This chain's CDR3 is CASSPPVGTGAQELFF. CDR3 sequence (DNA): TGTGCCAGCAGCCCCCCGGTCGGGACAGGGGCTCAGGAGCTGTTTTTT.

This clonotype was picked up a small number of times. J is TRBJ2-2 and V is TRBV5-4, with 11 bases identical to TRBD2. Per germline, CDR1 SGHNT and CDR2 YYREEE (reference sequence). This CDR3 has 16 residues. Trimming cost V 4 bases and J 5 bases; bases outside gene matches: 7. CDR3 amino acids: CASSPLAGVRTGELFF. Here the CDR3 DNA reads TGTGCCAGCAGCCCACTAGCGGGAGTCAGAACCGGGGAGCTGTTTTTT.

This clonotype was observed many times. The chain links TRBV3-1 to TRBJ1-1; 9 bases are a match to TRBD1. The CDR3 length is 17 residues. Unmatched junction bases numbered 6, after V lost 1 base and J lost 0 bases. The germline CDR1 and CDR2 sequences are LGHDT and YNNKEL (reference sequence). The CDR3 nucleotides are TGTGCCAGCAGCCAAGGAAGGGGGACAGGGTTGAACACTGAAGCTTTCTTT. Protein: CASSQGRGTGLNTEAFF. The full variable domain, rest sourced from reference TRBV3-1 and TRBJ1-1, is DTAVSQTPKYLVTQMGNDKSIKCEQNLGHDTMYWYKQDSKKFLKIMFSYNNKELIINETVPNRFSPKSPDKAHLNLHINSLELGDSAVYFCASSQGRGTGLNTEAFFGQGTRLTVV.

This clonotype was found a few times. The CDR3 reads CASSLEGWDTEAFF. In DNA, the CDR3 is TGTGCCAGCAGTTTAGAGGGATGGGACACTGAAGCTTTCTTT. The chain carries TRBV12-3 or TRBV12-4 and TRBJ1-1; D is ambiguous. This CDR3 is 14 amino acids long. Between the trimmed V and J ends, which lost 1 base and 3 bases, there was a span of 9 bases.

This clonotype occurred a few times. CDR3 residues: CASSQVQGAGETQYF. For the CDR3, the DNA is TGTGCCAGCAGCCAAGTACAGGGGGCCGGGGAGACCCAGTACTTC. V is TRBV3-1 and J is TRBJ2-5; 9 bases map to TRBD1. Germline lookup yields CDR1 LGHDT and CDR2 YNNKEL (reference sequence). The CDR3 runs 15 residues. J lost 5 bases, V lost 1 base, and 5 bases had no gene match.

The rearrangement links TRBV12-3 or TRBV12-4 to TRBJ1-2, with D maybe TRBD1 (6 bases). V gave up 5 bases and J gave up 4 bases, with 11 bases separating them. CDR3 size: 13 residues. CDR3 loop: CASSVSGVYGYTF. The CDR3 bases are TGTGCCAGCAGTGTATCAGGGGTCTATGGCTACACCTTC.

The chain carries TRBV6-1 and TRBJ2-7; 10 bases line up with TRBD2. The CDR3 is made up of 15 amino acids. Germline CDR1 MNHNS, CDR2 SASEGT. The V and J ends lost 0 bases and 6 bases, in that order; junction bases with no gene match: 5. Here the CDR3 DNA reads TGTGCCAGCAGTGAAGCAGGAGCGGGAGGGTTCGAGCAGTACTTC. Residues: CASSEAGAGGFEQYF.